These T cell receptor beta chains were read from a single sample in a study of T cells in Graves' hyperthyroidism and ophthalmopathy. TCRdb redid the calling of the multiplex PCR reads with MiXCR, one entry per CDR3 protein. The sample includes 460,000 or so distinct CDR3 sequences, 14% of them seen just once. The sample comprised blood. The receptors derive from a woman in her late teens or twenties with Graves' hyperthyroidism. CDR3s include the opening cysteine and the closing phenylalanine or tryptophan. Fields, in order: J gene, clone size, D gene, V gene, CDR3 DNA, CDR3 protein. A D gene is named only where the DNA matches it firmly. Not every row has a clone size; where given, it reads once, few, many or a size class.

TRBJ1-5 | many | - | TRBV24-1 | TGTGCCACCAGTCCGACAGTTAGCAATCAGCCCCAGCATTTT | CATSPTVSNQPQHF
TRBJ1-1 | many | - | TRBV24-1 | TGTGCCACCAGTGATTTTGCCGACAGGGAAGCTTTCTTT | CATSDFADREAFF
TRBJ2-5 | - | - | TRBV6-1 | TGTGCCAGCATTGGGAATAAAGAGACCCAGTACTTC | CASIGNKETQYF
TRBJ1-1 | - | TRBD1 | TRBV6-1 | TGTGCCAGCAGTGAAGCCATAGACAGGGAAACTGAAGCTTTCTTT | CASSEAIDRETEAFF
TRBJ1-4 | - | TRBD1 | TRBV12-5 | TGTGCTAGTGGACCCCATAGGACAGGGGGAAATGAAAAACTGTTTTTT | CASGPHRTGGNEKLFF
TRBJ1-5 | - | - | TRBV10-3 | TGTGCCATCAGTGAGACTCCTGGGGGCAATCAGCCCCAGCATTTT | CAISETPGGNQPQHF
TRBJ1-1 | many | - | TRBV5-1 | TGCGCCAGCAGGGGAGGGGAGACTGAAGCTTTCTTT | CASRGGETEAFF
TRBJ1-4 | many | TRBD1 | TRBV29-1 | TGCAGCGCCAACCCCACAGGGGGCCCTGATGAAAAACTGTTTTTT | CSANPTGGPDEKLFF
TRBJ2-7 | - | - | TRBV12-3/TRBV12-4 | TGTGCCAGCAGTGTTGACACGAAGCGTTACGAGCAGTACTTC | CASSVDTKRYEQYF
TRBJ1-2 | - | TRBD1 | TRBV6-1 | TGTGCCAGCATGGTCAGGGGGTACGGCTACACCTTC | CASMVRGYGYTF
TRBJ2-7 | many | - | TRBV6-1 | TGTGCCAGCAAGCCGGAGGGACGGAGGAGCTCCTACGAGCAGTACTTC | CASKPEGRRSSYEQYF
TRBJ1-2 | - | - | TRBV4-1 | TGCGCCAGCAGCCCGGCGCGGGGAGCTAACTATGGCTACACCTTC | CASSPARGANYGYTF
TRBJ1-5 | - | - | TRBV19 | TGTGCCAGTAGTCTCAGTCGGGGGCGGTTTGGGAATCAGCCCCAGCATTTT | CASSLSRGRFGNQPQHF
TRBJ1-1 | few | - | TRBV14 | TGTGCCAGCAGCCAAGATAGGGCAGGAGTAATGAACACTGAAGCTTTCTTT | CASSQDRAGVMNTEAFF
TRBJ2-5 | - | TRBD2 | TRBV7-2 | TGTGCCAGCAGCCCGGGACTAGTGGGAGGCCAAGAGACCCAGTACTTC | CASSPGLVGGQETQYF
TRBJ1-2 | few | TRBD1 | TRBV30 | TGTGCCTGGAGTCAAACAGGGGGGAGCTATGGCTACACCTTC | CAWSQTGGSYGYTF
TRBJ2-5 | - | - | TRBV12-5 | TGTGCTAGTGGCCTCGGGACGGGCCAAGAGACCCAGTACTTC | CASGLGTGQETQYF
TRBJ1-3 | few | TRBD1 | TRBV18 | TGTGCCAGCTCACACTCTGGGACAGATGGAAACACCATATATTTT | CASSHSGTDGNTIYF
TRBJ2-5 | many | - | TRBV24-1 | TGTGCCACCAGTGATTTGGGACAACAAGAGACCCAGTACTTC | CATSDLGQQETQYF
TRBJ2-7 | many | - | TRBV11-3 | TGTGCCAGCGCTTCGGGCAGGAGCTCCTACGAGCAGTACTTC | CASASGRSSYEQYF
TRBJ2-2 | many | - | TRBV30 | TGTGCCTGTTCGGCGGGCATGAACACCGGGGAGCTGTTTTTT | CACSAGMNTGELFF
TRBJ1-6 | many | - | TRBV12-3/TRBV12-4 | TGTGCCACCAACGGGGACGGAATTAATTCACCCCTCCACTTT | CATNGDGINSPLHF
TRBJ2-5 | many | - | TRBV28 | TGTGCCAGCGGGGTAGGGTACCAAGAGACCCAGTACTTC | CASGVGYQETQYF
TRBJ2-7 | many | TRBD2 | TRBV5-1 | TGCGCCAGCAGCGGGTCCGGGACTACCACCTACGAGCAGTACTTC | CASSGSGTTTYEQYF
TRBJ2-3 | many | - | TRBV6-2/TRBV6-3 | TGTGCCAGCAGTTACGTGGGGGGTCCAGATACGCAGTATTTT | CASSYVGGPDTQYF
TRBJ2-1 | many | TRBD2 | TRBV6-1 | TGTGCCAGCAGCCCGACAGCGGGAGGAAGGAACAATGAGCAGTTCTTC | CASSPTAGGRNNEQFF
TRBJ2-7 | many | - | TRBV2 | TGTGCCAGCAGTCCTCCGGACTGGGGAAGGCGGTACTTC | CASSPPDWGRRYF
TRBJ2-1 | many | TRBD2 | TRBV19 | TGTGCCAGTAGTATAGATAGGACTAGCGGATACAATGAGCAGTTCTTC | CASSIDRTSGYNEQFF
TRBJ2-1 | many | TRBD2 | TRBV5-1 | TGCGCCAGCAGCTTCTCGGGACTAGCGGATAGCTCCTACAATGAGCAGTTCTTC | CASSFSGLADSSYNEQFF
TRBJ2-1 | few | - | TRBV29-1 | TGCAGCGTTCCCGGAATATCGGCAACGATCATGACCTACAATGAGCAGTTCTTC | CSVPGISATIMTYNEQFF
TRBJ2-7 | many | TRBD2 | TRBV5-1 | TGCGCCAGCAGTCCACTAGCGGTCCGAGGGGAATACGAGCAGTACTTC | CASSPLAVRGEYEQYF
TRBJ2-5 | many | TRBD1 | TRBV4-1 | TGCGCCAGCAGCCAACCCGACAGGGTGGAAGAGACCCAGTACTTC | CASSQPDRVEETQYF
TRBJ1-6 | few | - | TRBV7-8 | TGTGCCAGCGGCTTAGTCTCCCCGGGCGGCACTAGCTCCTATAATTCACCCCTCCACTTT | CASGLVSPGGTSSYNSPLHF
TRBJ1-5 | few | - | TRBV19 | TGTGCCAGTACCCCATCAGATTATAGCAATCAGCCCCAGCATTTT | CASTPSDYSNQPQHF
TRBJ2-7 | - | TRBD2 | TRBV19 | TGTGCCAGTAGTATCTTTACGGGAGGGGCCTACGAGCAGTACTTC | CASSIFTGGAYEQYF
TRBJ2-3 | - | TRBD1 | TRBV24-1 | TGTGCCACCAGTGGGACAGGGGGTTACGATACGCAGTATTTT | CATSGTGGYDTQYF
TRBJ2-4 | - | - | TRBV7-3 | TGTGCCAGCAGCTTAATGGGGCTCGAAAACATTCAGTACTTC | CASSLMGLENIQYF
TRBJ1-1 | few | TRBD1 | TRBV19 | TGTGCCAGTAGTATAGACATACCGGACAGGGTGAACACTGAAGCTTTCTTT | CASSIDIPDRVNTEAFF
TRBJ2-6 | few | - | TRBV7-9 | TGTGGAGGGACTTCTAGGGCCAACGTCCTGACTTTC | CGGTSRANVLTF
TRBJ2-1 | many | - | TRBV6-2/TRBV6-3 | TGTGCCAGCAAGAACAGGGCCTACAATGCCCGTTACAATGAGCAGTTCTTC | CASKNRAYNARYNEQFF
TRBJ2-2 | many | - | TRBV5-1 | TGCGCCAGCAGCTTTCGGCCGGGGGCCGGGGAGCTGTTTTTT | CASSFRPGAGELFF
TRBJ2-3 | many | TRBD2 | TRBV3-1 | TGTGCCAGCAGCCCGGGACTAGCGGGAGGCATAAATACGCAGTATTTT | CASSPGLAGGINTQYF
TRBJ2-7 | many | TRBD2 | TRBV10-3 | TGTGCCATCAGGGGGGGGGATTCCTACGAGCAGTACTTC | CAIRGGDSYEQYF
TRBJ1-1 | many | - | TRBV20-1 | TGCAGTGCTCCGACTGGGACCGGGACCCCACACACTGAAGCTTTCTTT | CSAPTGTGTPHTEAFF
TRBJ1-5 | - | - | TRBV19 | TGTGCCAGTAGTACTTCTTCAGGATCCAATCAGCCCCAGCATTTT | CASSTSSGSNQPQHF
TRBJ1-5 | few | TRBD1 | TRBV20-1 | TGCAGTGCGACAGGGGGCTCTCAGCCCCAGCATTTT | CSATGGSQPQHF
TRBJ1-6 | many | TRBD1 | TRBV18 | TGTGCCAGCTCACCTAGGGGACAGACGACGCGGAATACGAGGTCACCCCTCCACTTT | CASSPRGQTTRNTRSPLHF
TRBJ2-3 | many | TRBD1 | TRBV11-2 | TGTGCCAGCAGCTCGGGACAGGCGAAACCCACAGATACGCAGTATTTT | CASSSGQAKPTDTQYF
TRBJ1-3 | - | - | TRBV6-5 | TGTGCCAGCAGTTACTCGTACAGCGGCTCTGGAAACACCATATATTTT | CASSYSYSGSGNTIYF
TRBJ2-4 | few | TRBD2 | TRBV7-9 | TGTGCCAGCAGCTGGTATGACGTTGCGGGAGACATTCAGTACTTC | CASSWYDVAGDIQYF